The 14 T cell receptor beta chains presented below share a single source sample, sequenced in a study of identical twins. TCRdb reanalysed the 5' RACE reads using MiXCR and keeps one entry per CDR3 protein. The repertoire holds under 250,000 distinct CDR3 sequences, over 9.5% seen once, with 3.5% to 4.5% in the top ten. The sample was also linked to a second study, of yellow fever vaccine responses in identical twins.

Sample: memory (CD45RO+) T cells sorted from blood. These receptors were taken from a woman aged 18-29 years in good health.

The table lists this clonotype with a few counts. The CDR3 loop reads CASSGGDSGPGNTIYF. The CDR3 bases are TGTGCCAGCAGTGGGGGGGACAGTGGCCCTGGAAACACCATATATTTT. The rearrangement links TRBV28 to TRBJ1-3; TRBD1 matches at 7 bases. After removal of 5 bases from V and 2 bases from J, the junction contained 9 bases not matched to a gene. This CDR3 is built from 16 residues. The germline gives CDR1 MDHEN, CDR2 SYDVKM. The whole variable domain, remainder taken from reference TRBV28 and TRBJ1-3, is DVKVTQSSRYLVKRTGEKVFLECVQDMDHENMFWYRQDPGLGLRLIYFSYDVKMKEKGDIPEGYSVSREKKERFSLILESASTNQTSMYLCASSGGDSGPGNTIYFGEGSWLTVV.

The chain has TRBV6-2 or TRBV6-3 and TRBJ2-7, with D tentatively TRBD1 or TRBD2 (5 bases each). With 7 bases removed from V and 6 bases from J, the gap between germline ends came to 19 bases. The CDR3 contains 14 residues. Germline V gene lookup returns CDR1 MNHEY and CDR2 SVGEGT. In DNA, the CDR3 is TGTGCCAGCACCAATCCCCGCGGTGGGGGCGAGCAGTACTTC. Translation: CASTNPRGGGEQYF.

The sample holds many counts of this clonotype. The chain recombines TRBV7-9 with TRBJ1-4; no clear D gene. This CDR3 has 12 residues. V lost 4 bases and J lost 4, with 4 bases in between. The germline gives CDR1 SEHNR, CDR2 FQNEAQ (reference sequence). The CDR3 reads CASSSYNEKLFF. The CDR3 nucleotides are TGTGCCAGCAGCTCGTATAATGAAAAACTGTTTTTT.

The rearrangement uses TRBV15 and TRBJ2-4; TRBD2 aligns across 9 bases. The CDR3 sequence is 19 residues long. Germline values: CDR1 LNHNV, CDR2 YYDKDF (reference sequence). Germline trimming cut 0 bases from V and 1 base from J; bases unmatched to any gene: 10. CDR3 amino acids: CATSREGVGAGGAKNIQYF. Written as DNA, the CDR3 is TGTGCCACCAGCAGAGAGGGAGTTGGAGCGGGAGGTGCCAAAAACATTCAGTACTTC.

This clonotype was counted only a few times. V gene TRBV20-1 combines with J gene TRBJ1-1, with a weak D call TRBD1 (5 bases). Germline CDR1 reads DFQATT; CDR2 reads SNEGSKA (reference sequence). Trimming left V 4 bases short and J 11 bases short, with 11 bases between. CDR3 length: 10 amino acids. CDR3 region: CSAIRREAFF. For the CDR3, the DNA is TGCAGTGCTATTCGCAGGGAGGCTTTCTTT.

There are many counts of this clonotype. The rearrangement links TRBV7-9 to TRBJ2-2; 8 bases map to TRBD1. CDR3 size: 13 residues. Germline V gives CDR1 SEHNR, CDR2 FQNEAQ (reference sequence). V dropped 4 bases and J dropped 6; count of bases not matched to a gene: 1. The CDR3 protein is CASSSTGAGELFF. DNA of the CDR3: TGTGCCAGCAGCTCGACAGGGGCCGGGGAGCTGTTTTTT.

The V gene is TRBV28, the J gene TRBJ1-3; no clear D gene. The germline V gene encodes CDR1 MDHEN and CDR2 SYDVKM. Between the trimmed V and J ends, which lost 2 bases and 3 bases, there was a span of 11 bases. The CDR3 has 15 residues. The DNA for the CDR3 is TGTGCCAGCAGTTTAGGCCGAACTAATGGAAACACCATATATTTT. It codes for CASSLGRTNGNTIYF.

This clonotype was seen only a few times. The gene calls are TRBV2 and TRBJ2-2, with a possible D match to TRBD2 (6 bases). Germline loops: CDR1 SNHLY, CDR2 FYNNEI. This CDR3 contains 16 residues. V lost 3 bases and J 7 bases, leaving 18 bases between the germline ends. The CDR3 nucleotides are TGTGCCAGCAGTGAGGCAGGAGGGCCTGTGGGCGGGGAGCTGTTTTTT. Encoded protein: CASSEAGGPVGGELFF.

This rearrangement joins TRBV20-1 to TRBJ2-2, with D uncertain. The CDR3 extends over 15 amino acids. Trimming cost V 6 bases and J 1 base, with 15 bases left between them. Per germline, CDR1 DFQATT and CDR2 SNEGSKA (reference sequence). The CDR3: CSAFHSAGNTGELFF. In DNA form, the CDR3 reads TGCAGTGCGTTCCACTCGGCAGGGAACACCGGGGAGCTGTTTTTT.

This clonotype was picked up a small number of times. The J gene is TRBJ2-5, the V gene TRBV13; 7 bases are a match to TRBD1. Germline V lookup: CDR1 PRHDT, CDR2 FYEKMQ (reference sequence). V shed 5 bases and J 5 bases; nucleotides not matched to a gene: 14. The CDR3 sequence is 16 residues long. The CDR3 is CASSPRGQQPWETQYF. CDR3 DNA: TGTGCCAGCAGCCCACGGGGACAGCAGCCTTGGGAGACCCAGTACTTC.

The chain carries TRBV11-2 and TRBJ2-3; 8 bases are a match to TRBD2. Germline V gives CDR1 SGHAT, CDR2 FQNNGV. V lost 5 bases, J lost 5 bases, and 9 bases stayed unmatched. The CDR3 loop spans 15 amino acids. The CDR3 DNA reads as TGTGCCAGCAGCCGCGGGGGGACTCAACTAGATACGCAGTATTTT. Translated, it gives CASSRGGTQLDTQYF.

This clonotype was seen only a few times. V and J are TRBV29-1 and TRBJ2-2, with D perhaps TRBD2 (6 bases). The ends were cut back, 3 bases at V and 1 base at J, with 9 bases in the middle. Germline V CDR1 and CDR2: SQVTM, ANQGSEA. CDR3 length: 14 amino acids. The CDR3 region is CSVETRQNTGELFF. The CDR3 DNA sequence: TGCAGCGTTGAGACTAGGCAGAACACCGGGGAGCTGTTTTTT.

This chain links TRBV20-1 with TRBJ1-4; tentative D call: TRBD1 (6 bases). Germline-derived CDR1 and CDR2 are DFQATT and SNEGSKA (reference sequence). The CDR3 has 13 residues. Trimming took off 6 bases at V and 5 bases at J, with 13 bases between the two ends. The chain's CDR3 is CSAWDGQNEKLFF. The CDR3 DNA is TGCAGTGCATGGGACGGACAGAATGAAAAACTGTTTTTT.

Only a few counts were recorded for this clonotype. J is TRBJ2-1 and V is TRBV14; D is ambiguous. This CDR3 has 13 residues. V was pared by 1 base and J by 3 bases, with 4 bases between. CDR1 and CDR2 from the germline V gene are SGHDN and FVKESK. As DNA, the CDR3 is TGTGCCAGCAGCCAAGCAAGCTACAATGAGCAGTTCTTC. Translated: CASSQASYNEQFF.